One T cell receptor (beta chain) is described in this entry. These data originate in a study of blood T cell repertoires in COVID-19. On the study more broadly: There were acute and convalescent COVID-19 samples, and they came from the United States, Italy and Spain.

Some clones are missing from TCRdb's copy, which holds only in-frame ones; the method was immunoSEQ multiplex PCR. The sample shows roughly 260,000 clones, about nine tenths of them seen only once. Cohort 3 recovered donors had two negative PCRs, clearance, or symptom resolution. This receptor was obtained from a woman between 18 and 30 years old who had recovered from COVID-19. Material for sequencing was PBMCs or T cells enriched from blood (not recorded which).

The CDR3 DNA reads as TGCGCCAGCAGTGATGGGCGGGGCCCAAGCACAGATACGCAGTATTTT. Its protein is CASSDGRGPSTDTQYF. The genes are TRBV10-2 and TRBJ2-3, with a tentative D call TRBD2 (6 bases). The CDR3 spans 16 residues. CDR1 WSHSY and CDR2 SAAADI come from the germline V gene. V was cut by 3 bases and J by 0 bases, with 13 bases left in between.